Listed below are T cell receptor beta chains from one sample, sequenced in a study of T-cell memory formation after mild COVID-19. One entry per CDR3 protein results from TCRdb running MiXCR on the 5' RACE reads. The table includes fewer than 700,000 distinct CDR3 sequences, 15% to 20% detected once. The material sequenced was PBMCs or a T cell subset sorted from them (not recorded which). These receptors originate from an adult woman who had mild COVID-19 (a few samples of this study predate the infection). Cell type and time point are not known. The CDR3 runs from the conserved cysteine through the conserved F or W. D genes are given only for firm matches. Only part of the rows carry a size: once, few, many, or a class if the clone is expanded.

abundance	v_gene	d_gene	j_gene	CDR3nt	CDR3aa
few	TRBV7-6	TRBD1	TRBJ2-7	TGTGCCAGCAGCTTAGGATCGGGACAGGGTTACGAGCAGTACTTC	CASSLGSGQGYEQYF
many	TRBV5-6	.	TRBJ2-3	TGTGCCAGCAGCCTGGGACGGGAGACTAGCACAGATACGCAGTATTTT	CASSLGRETSTDTQYF
.	TRBV5-4	.	TRBJ2-3	TGTGCCAGCAGTCAGACAGGATATCGGACAGATACGCAGTATTTT	CASSQTGYRTDTQYF
.	TRBV30	.	TRBJ2-7	TGTGCCTGGAGTGTACAGGGAATTACCTACGAGCAGTACTTC	CAWSVQGITYEQYF
.	TRBV10-3	.	TRBJ1-5	TGTGCCATCAGTGAAACGGGGGCCAATCAGCCCCAGCATTTT	CAISETGANQPQHF
.	TRBV7-9	.	TRBJ2-1	TGTGCCAGCGGCGGAGGGAGTTCATCCTACAATGAGCAGTTCTTC	CASGGGSSSYNEQFF
.	TRBV15	.	TRBJ1-2	TGTGCCACCAGGCCGGAGGGCGGGTCGAGCTATGGCTACACCTTC	CATRPEGGSSYGYTF
.	TRBV24-1	TRBD2	TRBJ2-1	TGTGCCACCAGTAGACTAGCGGGCAACTACAATGAGCAGTTCTTC	CATSRLAGNYNEQFF
.	TRBV5-1	.	TRBJ2-3	TGCGCCAGCAGCCCCGAGGGTAGAAGTAGTCTTACGCAGTATTTT	CASSPEGRSSLTQYF
.	TRBV30	TRBD2	TRBJ2-3	TGTGCCTGGACCCCCTCCTGGACTAGCGGGAACCTCGGACAAAGGCAGTATTTT	CAWTPSWTSGNLGQRQYF
once	TRBV7-2	.	TRBJ1-1	TGTGCCAGCAGCCACGGACTTCTGAACACTGAAGCTTTCTTT	CASSHGLLNTEAFF
.	TRBV7-8	.	TRBJ2-7	TGTGCCAGCAGCTTAGCGGGCAGGGATAGCCCCTACGAGCAGTACTTC	CASSLAGRDSPYEQYF
few	TRBV19	.	TRBJ1-5	TGTGCCAGTAGTTCGGGACGACCCAGTAGCAATCAGCCCCAGCATTTT	CASSSGRPSSNQPQHF
few	TRBV7-7	TRBD1	TRBJ2-3	TGTGCTAGCAGCCGAGACAGGGGGGCAGATACGCAGTATTTT	CASSRDRGADTQYF
.	TRBV29-1	TRBD1	TRBJ2-1	TGCAGCGTGGTGGGACAGGGGCCTCTTTACAATGAGCAGTTCTTC	CSVVGQGPLYNEQFF
few	TRBV15	.	TRBJ2-1	TGTGCCACCAGCTTCAGAGCCGGTTCCCCCCCCCATAATGAGCAGTTCTTC	CATSFRAGSPPHNEQFF
few	TRBV7-2	.	TRBJ2-1	TGTGCCAGCAGCCCCGGGGGGCAGGGGTGGAATGAGCAGTTCTTC	CASSPGGQGWNEQFF
few	TRBV9	TRBD2	TRBJ2-1	TGTGCCAGCAGCGTAGCTTCCGGACTAGCGAATGAGCAGTTCTTC	CASSVASGLANEQFF
few	TRBV12-3/TRBV12-4	.	TRBJ1-1	TGTGCCAGCAGTTTAGCAGGTAAACCGCTGAAGGCTTTCTTT	CASSLAGKPLKAFF
.	TRBV25-1	.	TRBJ1-1	TGTGCCAGCAGTGACCCCGGGAGCTTGGGGCACACTGAAGCTTTCTTT	CASSDPGSLGHTEAFF
.	TRBV7-9	.	TRBJ2-2	TGTGCCAGCAGCTCCCGGGACACAGGGAACACCGGGGAGCTGTTTTTT	CASSSRDTGNTGELFF
few	TRBV3-1	.	TRBJ2-2	TGTGCCAGCAGCCAAGTTTTCACCGGGGAGCTGTTTTTT	CASSQVFTGELFF
.	TRBV5-1	.	TRBJ1-2	TGCGCCAGCAGCTTGCCATTGTCTAACTATGGCTACACCTTC	CASSLPLSNYGYTF
.	TRBV6-5	TRBD1	TRBJ1-2	TGTGCCAGCAGTTACGGGGGGACAGGGCTCTATGGCTACACCTTC	CASSYGGTGLYGYTF
few	TRBV10-3	.	TRBJ2-5	TGTGCCATCTCGAGAGGGGGTAACCAAGAGACCCAGTACTTC	CAISRGGNQETQYF
few	TRBV10-3	TRBD2	TRBJ2-1	TGTGCCATCGGCGGGAGAGAGTACAATGAGCAGTTCTTC	CAIGGREYNEQFF
few	TRBV2	TRBD1	TRBJ1-2	TGTGCCAGCAGGGGACAGGGAGGGGCTGGCTATGGCTACACCTTC	CASRGQGGAGYGYTF
few	TRBV9	.	TRBJ2-7	TGTGCCAGCAGCGTAGTACCTAACTACGAGCAGTACTTC	CASSVVPNYEQYF
many	TRBV6-2/TRBV6-3	.	TRBJ1-1	TGTGCCAGCAGTTATAGCAACACTGAAGCTTTCTTT	CASSYSNTEAFF
few	TRBV4-1	TRBD2	TRBJ2-1	TGCGCCAGCAGCTTGACTAGCGGGGGGGTATATGAGCAGTTCTTC	CASSLTSGGVYEQFF
.	TRBV29-1	.	TRBJ2-7	TGCAGCGTTGAAGGGGGCGATAGCTCCTACGAGCAGTACTTC	CSVEGGDSSYEQYF
many	TRBV4-1	.	TRBJ2-1	TGCGCCAGCAGCCACCCTGTTACCGACGCGCTCCCTGAGCAGTTCTTC	CASSHPVTDALPEQFF
few	TRBV20-1	.	TRBJ2-3	TGCAGTGCTCGAGTAGTCGGAGATACGCAGTATTTT	CSARVVGDTQYF
.	TRBV20-1	.	TRBJ2-4	TGCAGTGCCGCCGCCGACAACAAAAACATTCAGTACTTC	CSAAADNKNIQYF
.	TRBV12-3/TRBV12-4	.	TRBJ2-5	TGTGCCAGCAGTTTAGCGCCGCCACAGAGATTCCAAGAGACCCAGTACTTC	CASSLAPPQRFQETQYF
.	TRBV7-9	.	TRBJ1-3	TGTGCCAGCAGCTTGACTTTAGGGACTGGAAACACCATATATTTT	CASSLTLGTGNTIYF
.	TRBV11-2	.	TRBJ2-7	TGTGCCAGCAGCCCCGCCAGACTCCCCGAGCAGTACTTC	CASSPARLPEQYF
.	TRBV6-1	TRBD1	TRBJ1-1	TGTGCCAGTCGTTCCAGGGGGCGCCCGGCTGAAGCTTTCTTT	CASRSRGRPAEAFF
.	TRBV11-2	.	TRBJ2-2	TGTGCCAGCAGCGGAGGTTGGAGATTACTCGACGACGTCCCCGGGGAGCTGTTTTTT	CASSGGWRLLDDVPGELFF
.	TRBV19	.	TRBJ2-7	TGTGCCAGTAGTACAAGACTCGGGACTGATTCCTACGAGCAGTACTTC	CASSTRLGTDSYEQYF
.	TRBV19	TRBD1	TRBJ1-2	TGTGCCAGTAGTTCGACAGGGGGGGCAGCTAACTATGGCTACACCTTC	CASSSTGGAANYGYTF
.	TRBV7-2	.	TRBJ1-2	TGTGCCAGCAGCATAGACAGAGGCTACACCTTC	CASSIDRGYTF
many	TRBV20-1	.	TRBJ2-4	TGCAGTGCCCCAGCGACAGCCAAAAACATTCAGTACTTC	CSAPATAKNIQYF
.	TRBV5-6	TRBD1	TRBJ1-1	TGTGCCAGCAGCTTGGCGACAGGGGTTGAAGCTTTCTTT	CASSLATGVEAFF
many	TRBV3-1	.	TRBJ2-7	TGTGCCAGCAGCCAAGATCTTACCTACGAGCAGTACTTC	CASSQDLTYEQYF
few	TRBV5-1	TRBD1	TRBJ2-7	TGCGCCAGCAGTCCCTATAGCCCGGGACAGGGGGCCTACGAGCAGTACTTC	CASSPYSPGQGAYEQYF
few	TRBV20-1	.	TRBJ2-1	TGCAGTGCTAAAGAGTGGGCGGTTTCTCCGGAGAGCTCCTACAATGAGCAGTTCTTC	CSAKEWAVSPESSYNEQFF
.	TRBV9	.	TRBJ2-3	TGTGCCAGCAGCGTAGTCGGGAGCTCAGATACGCAGTATTTT	CASSVVGSSDTQYF
.	TRBV6-6	.	TRBJ1-1	TGTGCCAGCAGTTATACAACTGAAGCTTTCTTT	CASSYTTEAFF
few	TRBV7-2	TRBD2	TRBJ2-3	TGTGCCAGCAGCCCAGGACTAGCGGGAAGAGAGGCAGATACGCAGTATTTT	CASSPGLAGREADTQYF